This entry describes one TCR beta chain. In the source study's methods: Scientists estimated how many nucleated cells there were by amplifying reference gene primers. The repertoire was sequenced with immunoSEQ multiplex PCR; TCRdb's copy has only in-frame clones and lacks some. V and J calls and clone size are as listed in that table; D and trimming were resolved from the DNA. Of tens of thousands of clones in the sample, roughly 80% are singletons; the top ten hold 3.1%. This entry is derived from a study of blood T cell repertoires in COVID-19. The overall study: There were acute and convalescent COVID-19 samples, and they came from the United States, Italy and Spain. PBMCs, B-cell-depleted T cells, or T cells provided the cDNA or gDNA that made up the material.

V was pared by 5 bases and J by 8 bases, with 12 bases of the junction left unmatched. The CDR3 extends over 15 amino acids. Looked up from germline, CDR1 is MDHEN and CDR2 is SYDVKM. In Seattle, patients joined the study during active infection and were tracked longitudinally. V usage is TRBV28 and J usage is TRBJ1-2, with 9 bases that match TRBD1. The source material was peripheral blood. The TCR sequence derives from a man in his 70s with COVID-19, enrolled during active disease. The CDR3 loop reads CASSPNTGGARGYTF. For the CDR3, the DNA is TGTGCCAGCAGTCCCAATACAGGGGGCGCGCGGGGCTACACCTTC.